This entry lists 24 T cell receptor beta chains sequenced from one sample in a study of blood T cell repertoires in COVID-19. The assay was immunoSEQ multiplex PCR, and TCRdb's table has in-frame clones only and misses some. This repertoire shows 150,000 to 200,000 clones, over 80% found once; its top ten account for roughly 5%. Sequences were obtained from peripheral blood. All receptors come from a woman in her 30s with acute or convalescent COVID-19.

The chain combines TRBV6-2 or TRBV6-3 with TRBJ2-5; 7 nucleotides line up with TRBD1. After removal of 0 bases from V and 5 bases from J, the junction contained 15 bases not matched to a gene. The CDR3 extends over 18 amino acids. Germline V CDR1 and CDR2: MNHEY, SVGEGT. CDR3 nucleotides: TGTGCCAGCAGTTACTCGCTCCTCGACAGGGACGAGGGGGAGACCCAGTACTTC. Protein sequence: CASSYSLLDRDEGETQYF.

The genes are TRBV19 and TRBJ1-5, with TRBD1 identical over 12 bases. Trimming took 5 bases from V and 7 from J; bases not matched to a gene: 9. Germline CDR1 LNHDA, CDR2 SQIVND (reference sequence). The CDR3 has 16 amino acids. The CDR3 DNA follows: TGTGCCAGTAGTGCAGCCGGGACAGGGGGCCGACAGCCCCAGCATTTT. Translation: CASSAAGTGGRQPQHF.

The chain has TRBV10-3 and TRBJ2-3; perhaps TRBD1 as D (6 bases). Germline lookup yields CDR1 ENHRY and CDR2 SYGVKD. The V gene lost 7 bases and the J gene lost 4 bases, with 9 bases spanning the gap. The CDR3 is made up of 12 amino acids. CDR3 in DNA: TGTGCCATCACCAGGGGCGCAGATACGCAGTATTTT. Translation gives CAITRGADTQYF.

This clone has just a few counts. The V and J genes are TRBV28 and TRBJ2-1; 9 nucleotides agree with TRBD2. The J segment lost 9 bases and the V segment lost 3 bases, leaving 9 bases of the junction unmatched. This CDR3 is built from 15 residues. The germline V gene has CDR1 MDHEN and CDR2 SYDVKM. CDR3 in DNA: TGTGCCAGCAGTTTTCAAGCGGGAGGATTCTCTGAGCAGTTCTTC. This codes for CASSFQAGGFSEQFF.

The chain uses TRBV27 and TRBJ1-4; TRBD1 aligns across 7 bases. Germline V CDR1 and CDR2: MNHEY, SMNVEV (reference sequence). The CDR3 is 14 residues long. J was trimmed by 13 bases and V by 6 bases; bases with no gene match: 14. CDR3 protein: CASSTDRDGIRLFF. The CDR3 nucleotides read TGTGCCAGCAGCACCGACAGGGACGGGATTCGACTGTTTTTT.

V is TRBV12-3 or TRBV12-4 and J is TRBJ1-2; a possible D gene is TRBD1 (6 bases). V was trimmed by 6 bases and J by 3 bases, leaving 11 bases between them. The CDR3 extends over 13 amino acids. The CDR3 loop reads CASSLGHHYGYTF. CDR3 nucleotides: TGTGCCAGCAGCCTGGGACACCACTATGGCTACACCTTC.

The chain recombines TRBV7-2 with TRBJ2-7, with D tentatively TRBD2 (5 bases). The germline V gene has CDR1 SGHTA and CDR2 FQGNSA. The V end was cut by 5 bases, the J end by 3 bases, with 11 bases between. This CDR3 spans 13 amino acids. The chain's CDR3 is CASSQISGYEQYF. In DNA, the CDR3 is TGTGCCAGCAGCCAAATCAGCGGCTACGAGCAGTACTTC.

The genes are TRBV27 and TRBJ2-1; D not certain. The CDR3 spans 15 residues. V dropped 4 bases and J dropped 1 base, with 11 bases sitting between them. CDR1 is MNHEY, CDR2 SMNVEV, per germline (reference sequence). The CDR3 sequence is CASSSNFISYNEQFF. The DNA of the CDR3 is TGTGCCAGCAGTTCGAACTTCATTTCCTACAATGAGCAGTTCTTC.

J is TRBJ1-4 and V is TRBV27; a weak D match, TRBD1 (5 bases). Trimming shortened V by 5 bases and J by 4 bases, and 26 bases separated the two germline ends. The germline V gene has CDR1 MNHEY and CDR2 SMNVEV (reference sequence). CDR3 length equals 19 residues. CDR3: CASSNRKWENLGVNEKLFF. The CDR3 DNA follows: TGTGCCAGCAGTAACAGAAAGTGGGAAAACCTAGGGGTTAATGAAAAACTGTTTTTT.

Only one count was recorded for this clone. CDR3 bases: TGTGCCAGCAGCGAGGGACAGGGGCCCACAGATACGCAGTATTTT. Its protein is CASSEGQGPTDTQYF. The chain recombines TRBV11-1 with TRBJ2-3; TRBD1 matches 10 bases. Germline assignment: CDR1 SGHAT and CDR2 FQDESV (reference sequence). The CDR3 runs 15 residues. Trimming cost V 5 bases and J 2 bases; bases outside gene matches: 4.

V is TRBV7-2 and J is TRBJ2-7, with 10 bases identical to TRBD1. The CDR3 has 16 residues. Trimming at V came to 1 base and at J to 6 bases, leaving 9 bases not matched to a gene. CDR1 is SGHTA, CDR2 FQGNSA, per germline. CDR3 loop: CASSLGGTTGGGEQYF. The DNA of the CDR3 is TGTGCCAGCAGCTTAGGAGGAACGACAGGGGGCGGCGAGCAGTACTTC.

The CDR3 here is CASSLATLAGGLAYEQYF. The CDR3 nucleotides are TGTGCCAGCAGCTTGGCCACGTTAGCGGGAGGTCTAGCCTACGAGCAGTACTTC. The rearrangement links TRBV5-6 to TRBJ2-7; 10 nucleotides match TRBD2. Trimming cost V 0 bases and J 2 bases; bases outside gene matches: 11. The germline V gene encodes CDR1 SGHDT and CDR2 YYEEEE. The CDR3 is 18 residues long.

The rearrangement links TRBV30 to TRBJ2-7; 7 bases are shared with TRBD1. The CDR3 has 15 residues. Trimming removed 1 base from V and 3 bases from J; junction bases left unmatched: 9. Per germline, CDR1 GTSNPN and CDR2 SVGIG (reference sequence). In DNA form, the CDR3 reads TGTGCCTGGAGTGATCCGACAGGGAGCATCTACGAGCAGTACTTC. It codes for CAWSDPTGSIYEQYF.

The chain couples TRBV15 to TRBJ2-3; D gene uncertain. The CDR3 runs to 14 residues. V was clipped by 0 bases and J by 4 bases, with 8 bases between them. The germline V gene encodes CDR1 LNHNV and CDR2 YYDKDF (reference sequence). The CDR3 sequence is CATSRDNRADTQYF. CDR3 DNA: TGTGCCACCAGCAGAGATAACCGGGCAGATACGCAGTATTTT.

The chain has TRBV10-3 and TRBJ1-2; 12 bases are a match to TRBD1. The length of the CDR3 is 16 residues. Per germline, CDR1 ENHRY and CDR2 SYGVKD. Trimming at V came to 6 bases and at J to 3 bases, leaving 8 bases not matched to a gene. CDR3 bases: TGTGCCATCAGGCCCGGGACAGGGGGCGCCCACTATGGCTACACCTTC. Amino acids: CAIRPGTGGAHYGYTF.

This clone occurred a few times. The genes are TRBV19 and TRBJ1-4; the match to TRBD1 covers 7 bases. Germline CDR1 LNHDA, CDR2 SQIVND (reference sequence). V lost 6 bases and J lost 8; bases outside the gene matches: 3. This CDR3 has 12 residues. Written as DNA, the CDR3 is TGTGCCAGTAGCAACAGGGGCGAAAAACTGTTTTTT. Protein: CASSNRGEKLFF.

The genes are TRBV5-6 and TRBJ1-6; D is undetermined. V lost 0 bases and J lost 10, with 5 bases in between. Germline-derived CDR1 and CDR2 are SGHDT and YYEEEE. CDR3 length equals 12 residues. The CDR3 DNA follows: TGTGCCAGCAGCTTGGGGGCCTCACCCCTCCACTTT. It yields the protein CASSLGASPLHF.

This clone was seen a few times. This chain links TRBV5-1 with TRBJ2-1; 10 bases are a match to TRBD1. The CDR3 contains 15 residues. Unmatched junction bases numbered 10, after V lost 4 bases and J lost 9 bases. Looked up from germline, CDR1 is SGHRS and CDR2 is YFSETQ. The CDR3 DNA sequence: TGCGCCAGCAGCGTTTCCGGGACAGGGGTCACTGAGCAGTTCTTC. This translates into CASSVSGTGVTEQFF. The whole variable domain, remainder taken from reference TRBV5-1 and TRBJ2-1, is KAGVTQTPRYLIKTRGQQVTLSCSPISGHRSVSWYQQTPGQGLQFLFEYFSETQRNKGNFPGRFSGRQFSNSRSEMNVSTLELGDSALYLCASSVSGTGVTEQFFGPGTRLTVL.

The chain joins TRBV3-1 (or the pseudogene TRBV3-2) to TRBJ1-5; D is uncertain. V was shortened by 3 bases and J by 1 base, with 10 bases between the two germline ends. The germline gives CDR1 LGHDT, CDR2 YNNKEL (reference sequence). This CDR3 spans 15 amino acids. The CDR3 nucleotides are TGTGCCAGCAGCCAGGGTGCGGGGAGCAATCAGCCCCAGCATTTT. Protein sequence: CASSQGAGSNQPQHF.

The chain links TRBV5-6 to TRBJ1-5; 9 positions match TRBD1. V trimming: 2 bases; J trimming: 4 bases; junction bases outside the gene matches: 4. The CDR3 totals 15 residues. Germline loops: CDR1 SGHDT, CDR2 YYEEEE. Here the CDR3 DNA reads TGTGCCAGCAGCTTTGGGACAGGGAAGAATCAGCCCCAGCATTTT. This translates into CASSFGTGKNQPQHF.

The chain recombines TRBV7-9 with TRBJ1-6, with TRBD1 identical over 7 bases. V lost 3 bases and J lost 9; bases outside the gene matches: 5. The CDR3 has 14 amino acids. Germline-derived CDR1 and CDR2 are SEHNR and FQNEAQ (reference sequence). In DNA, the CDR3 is TGTGCCAGCAGCTTTTGGGCAGGGGGTTCACCCCTCCACTTT. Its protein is CASSFWAGGSPLHF.

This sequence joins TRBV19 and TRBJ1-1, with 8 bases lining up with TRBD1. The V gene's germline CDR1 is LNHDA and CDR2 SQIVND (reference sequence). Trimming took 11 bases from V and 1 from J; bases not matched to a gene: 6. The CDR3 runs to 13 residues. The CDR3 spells CASDRGPNTEAFF. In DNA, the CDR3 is TGTGCCTCTGACAGGGGCCCGAACACTGAAGCTTTCTTT.

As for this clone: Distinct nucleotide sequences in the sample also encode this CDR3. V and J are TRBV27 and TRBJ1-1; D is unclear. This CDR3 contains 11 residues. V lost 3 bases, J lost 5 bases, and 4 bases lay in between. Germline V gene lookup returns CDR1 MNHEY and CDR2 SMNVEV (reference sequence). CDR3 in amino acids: CASSFGTEAFF. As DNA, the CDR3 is TGTGCCAGCAGTTTCGGGACTGAAGCTTTCTTT.

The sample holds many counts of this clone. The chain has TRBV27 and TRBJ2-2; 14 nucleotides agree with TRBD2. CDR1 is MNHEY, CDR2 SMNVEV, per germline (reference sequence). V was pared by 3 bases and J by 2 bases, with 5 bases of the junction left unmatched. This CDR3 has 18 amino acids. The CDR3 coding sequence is TGTGCCAGCAGTTTTGAGGGGACTAGCGGGAGAAACACCGGGGAGCTGTTTTTT. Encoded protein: CASSFEGTSGRNTGELFF.